The present TCR beta chain was sequenced within a study of cytomegalovirus exposure and HLA in healthy donors. The CDR3 has 18 amino acids. The J segment lost 1 base and the V segment lost 5 bases, leaving 15 bases of the junction unmatched. The V gene's germline CDR1 is MNHEY and CDR2 SMNVEV (reference sequence). It was with 60 Vbeta and 13 Jbeta primers that the PCR ran. Generated by immunoSEQ multiplex PCR, the TCRdb table keeps only in-frame clones and is missing some. The data show 140,000 to 150,000 clones, around 80% seen once. Sequences were obtained from PBMCs. This rearrangement joins TRBV27 to TRBJ2-5, with 8 bases lining up with TRBD1. The receptor's source is a female donor in good health and CMV-seronegative. The CDR3 DNA sequence: TGTGCCAGCAGTCCAACGTCCTCCCTCGGACAGGGCCAAGAGACCCAGTACTTC. Translation: CASSPTSSLGQGQETQYF.